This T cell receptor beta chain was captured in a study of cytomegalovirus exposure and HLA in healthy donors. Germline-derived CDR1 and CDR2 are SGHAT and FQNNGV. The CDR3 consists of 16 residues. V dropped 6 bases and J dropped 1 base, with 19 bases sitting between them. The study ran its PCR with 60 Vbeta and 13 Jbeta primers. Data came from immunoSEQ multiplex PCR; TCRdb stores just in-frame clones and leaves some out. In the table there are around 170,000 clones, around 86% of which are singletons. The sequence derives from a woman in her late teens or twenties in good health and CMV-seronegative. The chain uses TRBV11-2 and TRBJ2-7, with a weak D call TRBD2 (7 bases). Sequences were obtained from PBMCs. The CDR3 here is CASSPPGGGASYEQYF. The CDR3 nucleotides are TGTGCCAGCAGTCCTCCCGGAGGGGGGGCATCCTACGAGCAGTACTTC.